The entry that follows covers one T cell receptor beta chain sequence. The CDR3 is 14 residues long. Looked up from germline, CDR1 is SGHNT and CDR2 is YYREEE (reference sequence). The junction had 5 bases not matched to a gene; V was cut back by 5 bases and J by 1 base. The entry originates in a study of shared clonotypes between healthy human individuals. Produced via immunoSEQ multiplex PCR; TCRdb's table is partial and in-frame only. The data contain around 2,000,000 clones, 85% to 95% of them singletons. CD45RO-negative, CCR7-positively selected cells formed the naive CD8 fraction, excluding terminally differentiated effector memory CD45RA+ cells.

Sequencing input: naive CD8+ T cells from PBMCs. The V call is TRBV5-4, the J call TRBJ2-7; 8 bases map to TRBD2. The receptor was isolated from a young man in good health. Some clones in this sample may be carry-over from other donors' samples. The CDR3: CASRPAGGSYEQYF. CDR3 nucleotide sequence: TGTGCCAGCAGGCCGGCGGGAGGATCCTACGAGCAGTACTTC.